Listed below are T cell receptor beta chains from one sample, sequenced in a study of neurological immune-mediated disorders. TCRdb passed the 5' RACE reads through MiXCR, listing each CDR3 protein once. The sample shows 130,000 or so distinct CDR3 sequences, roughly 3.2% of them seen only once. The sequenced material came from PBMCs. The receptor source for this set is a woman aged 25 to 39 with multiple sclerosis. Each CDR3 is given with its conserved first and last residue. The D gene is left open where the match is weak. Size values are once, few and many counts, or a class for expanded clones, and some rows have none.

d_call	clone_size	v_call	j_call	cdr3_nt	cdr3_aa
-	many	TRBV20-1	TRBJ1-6	TGCAGTGCTAGAGAGGGGGGTTCACCCCTCCACTTT	CSAREGGSPLHF
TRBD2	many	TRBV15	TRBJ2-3	TGTGCCACCAGCAGGGGGGGGGTTGGCACAGATACGCAGTATTTT	CATSRGGVGTDTQYF
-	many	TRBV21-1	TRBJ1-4	TGTGCCAGCAACATGGAAGGACAGGCTTACAATGAAAAACTGTTTTTT	CASNMEGQAYNEKLFF
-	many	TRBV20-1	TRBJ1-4	TGCAGTGGACGTGATTCTTCTACTAATGAAAAACTGTTTTTT	CSGRDSSTNEKLFF
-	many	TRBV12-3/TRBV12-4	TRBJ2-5	TGTGCCAGCAGTACCTGGGAGACCCAGTACTTC	CASSTWETQYF
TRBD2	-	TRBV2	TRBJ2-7	TGTGCCAGCAGAAGCGGGAGTGACTACGAGCAGTACTTC	CASRSGSDYEQYF
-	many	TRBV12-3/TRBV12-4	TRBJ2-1	TGTGCCAGCAGACCGAGCTCCTACAATGAGCAGTTCTTC	CASRPSSYNEQFF
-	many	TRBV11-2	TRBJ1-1	TGTGCCAGCGGGACAATGAAAGCTTTCTTT	CASGTMKAFF
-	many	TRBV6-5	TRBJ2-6	TGTGCCAGCAGTCCCCGGGCGGTACCTGGGGCCAACGTCCTGACTTTC	CASSPRAVPGANVLTF
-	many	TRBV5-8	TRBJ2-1	TGTGCCAGCGGTCTAGGTTTGGTACGGGACAATGAGCAGTTCTTC	CASGLGLVRDNEQFF
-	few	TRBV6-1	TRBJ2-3	TGTGCCAGCAGTGAAGGGCAGGGGGATACGCAGTATTTT	CASSEGQGDTQYF
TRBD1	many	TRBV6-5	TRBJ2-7	TGTGCCAGCAGTTACGACAGGGGGTACGAGCAGTACTTC	CASSYDRGYEQYF
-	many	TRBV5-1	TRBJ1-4	TGCGCCAGCAGCTTGGGTCAGGGAGGTGAAAAACTGTTTTTT	CASSLGQGGEKLFF
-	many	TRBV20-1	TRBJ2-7	TGCAGTGCCACTTCAAAAGACCAGGGCTACGAGCAGTACTTC	CSATSKDQGYEQYF
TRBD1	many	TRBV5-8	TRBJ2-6	TGTGCCAGCAGCTTGACAGGGGAGATCCCCTCTGGGGCCAACGTCCTGACTTTC	CASSLTGEIPSGANVLTF
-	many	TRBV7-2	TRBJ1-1	TGTGCCAGCAGCGCCCAAATAGGGCGGGGTATGAACACTGAAGCTTTCTTT	CASSAQIGRGMNTEAFF
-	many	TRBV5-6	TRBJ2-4	TGTGCCAGCAGCTTGGGGCAGAAAAACATTCAGTACTTC	CASSLGQKNIQYF
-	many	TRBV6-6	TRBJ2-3	TGTGCCAGCAGTTCCCCCCGGGCTGGCACAGATACGCAGTATTTT	CASSSPRAGTDTQYF
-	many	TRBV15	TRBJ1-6	TGTGCCACCAGCAGAGATCTGAATTCACCCCTCCACTTT	CATSRDLNSPLHF
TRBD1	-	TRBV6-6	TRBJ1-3	TGTGCCACCCGCCGCGGGACAGTGGCTGGAAAAAACATATATTTT	CATRRGTVAGKNIYF
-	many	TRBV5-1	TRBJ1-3	TGCGCCAGCAGCTTGGTTTCTAAGGGGCTCAGCCCTGGAAACACCATATATTTT	CASSLVSKGLSPGNTIYF
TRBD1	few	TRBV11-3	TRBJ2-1	TGTGCCAGCAGCGCGGGACAGGGGGCGGGTGAGCAGTTCTTC	CASSAGQGAGEQFF
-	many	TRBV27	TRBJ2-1	TGTGCCAGCAGTTTGGCCCGGAGTCGCTCCTACAATGAGCAGTTCTTC	CASSLARSRSYNEQFF
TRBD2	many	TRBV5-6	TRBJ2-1	TGTGCCAGCAGCCCGGGGGGACTAGGGTCGCGGTGGAATGAGCAGTTCTTC	CASSPGGLGSRWNEQFF
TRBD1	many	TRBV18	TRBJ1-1	TGTGCCAGCTCACCTGGGACAGGGAGTCCTGAAGCTTTCTTT	CASSPGTGSPEAFF
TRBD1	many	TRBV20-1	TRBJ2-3	TGCAGTGCTAGAGATCCCGGACAGGGTAGCACAGATACGCAGTATTTT	CSARDPGQGSTDTQYF
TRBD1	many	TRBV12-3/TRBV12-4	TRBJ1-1	TGTGCCAGCAGCTCCTGGAACAGGGGGGCTGAAGCTTTCTTT	CASSSWNRGAEAFF
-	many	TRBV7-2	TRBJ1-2	TGTGCCAGCAGCTTACCTGAGAGGGGCGGGGGGGGCTACACCTTC	CASSLPERGGGGYTF
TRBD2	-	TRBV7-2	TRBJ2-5	TGTGCCAGCAGCTTAGGGGCGAGCGGGGCGGAGACCCAGTACTTC	CASSLGASGAETQYF
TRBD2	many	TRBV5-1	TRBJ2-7	TGCGCCAGCAGACCAACTAGCGGGAGTCCCTACGAGCAGTACTTC	CASRPTSGSPYEQYF
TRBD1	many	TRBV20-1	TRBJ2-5	TGCAGTGCTCGTGGGACAGGGGAGGAGACCCAGTACTTC	CSARGTGEETQYF
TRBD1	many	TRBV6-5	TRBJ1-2	TGTGCCAGCAGTTACCTGACCGGGACAGGGGGCTATGGCTACACCTTC	CASSYLTGTGGYGYTF
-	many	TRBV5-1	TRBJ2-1	TGCGCCAGCAGCTTGGGAAACCTTAATGAGCAGTTCTTC	CASSLGNLNEQFF
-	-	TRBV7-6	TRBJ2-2	TGTGCCAGCAGCCCACCCGGGGAGCTGTTTTTT	CASSPPGELFF
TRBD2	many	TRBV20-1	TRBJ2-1	TGCAGTGCACCTCTAGCGGGGGGCAGGGATGAGCAGTTCTTC	CSAPLAGGRDEQFF
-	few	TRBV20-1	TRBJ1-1	TGCAGTGCTAGAGAGGACACTGAAGCTTTCTTT	CSAREDTEAFF
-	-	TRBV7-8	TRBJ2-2	TGTGCCAGCAGCGCGGGACCAAACACCGGGGAGCTGTTTTTT	CASSAGPNTGELFF
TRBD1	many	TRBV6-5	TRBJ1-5	TGTGCCAGCAGCAATTACAGGGGCAAGCCCCAGCATTTT	CASSNYRGKPQHF
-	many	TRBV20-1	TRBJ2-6	TGCAGTGCCCCGGACCGGAGCTCTGGGGCCAACGTCCTGACTTTC	CSAPDRSSGANVLTF
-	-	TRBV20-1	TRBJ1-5	TGCAGTGCTAGAGATTATGACCGATATAGCAATCAGCCCCAGCATTTT	CSARDYDRYSNQPQHF
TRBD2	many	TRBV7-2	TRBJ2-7	TGTGCCAGCTCGGAACTAGCGGGGGGCGAGCAGTACTTC	CASSELAGGEQYF